Below are 7 T cell receptor beta chains sequenced from a single sample in a study of T cell responses to AZD1222 COVID-19 vaccine. Some clones are missing from TCRdb's copy, which holds only in-frame ones; the method was immunoSEQ multiplex PCR. The table includes under 150,000 clones, approximately 87% detected once. Sequenced material: peripheral blood, taken 28 days after the second AZD1222 dose. Receptors were obtained from an adult who received the AZD1222 COVID-19 vaccine.

The rearrangement joins TRBV19 to TRBJ1-1; 10 bases match TRBD1. The ends lost 9 bases at V and 4 bases at J; junction bases unmatched: 2. Per the germline V gene, CDR1 is LNHDA and CDR2 is SQIVND (reference sequence). The CDR3 is 12 amino acids. Here the CDR3 reads CASGQGGTEAFF. The DNA of the CDR3 is TGTGCCAGCGGACAGGGGGGCACTGAAGCTTTCTTT.

The chain employs TRBV7-9 and TRBJ2-1, with D hard to call. Per germline, CDR1 SEHNR and CDR2 FQNEAQ (reference sequence). This CDR3 spans 13 amino acids. V lost 2 bases and J lost 6, with 8 bases in between. The CDR3 DNA sequence: TGTGCCAGCAGCTTATTCGGCAGCAATGAGCAGTTCTTC. Protein sequence: CASSLFGSNEQFF. Full variable domain (remainder filled in from reference TRBV7-9 and TRBJ2-1): DTGVSQNPRHKITKRGQNVTFRCDPISEHNRLYWYRQTLGQGPEFLTYFQNEAQLEKSRLLSDRFSAERPKGSFSTLEIQRTEQGDSAMYLCASSLFGSNEQFFGPGTRLTVL.

The J gene is TRBJ1-4, the V gene TRBV28, with 9 bases identical to TRBD1. In germline, CDR1 is MDHEN, CDR2 SYDVKM. V gave up 5 bases and J gave up 7 bases; unmatched junction bases: 8. The CDR3 is 15 amino acids. The CDR3 sequence: CASSPRGTGSEKLFF. In nucleotides, the CDR3 is TGTGCCAGCAGTCCCCGCGGGACAGGGAGTGAAAAACTGTTTTTT.

The chain carries TRBV11-2 and TRBJ1-5, with D tentatively TRBD1 (6 bases). V was cut by 5 bases and J by 0 bases, with 11 bases left in between. Germline V gene lookup returns CDR1 SGHAT and CDR2 FQNNGV. The CDR3 spans 15 residues. The CDR3 is CASSQDSLSNQPQHF. The DNA for the CDR3 is TGTGCCAGCAGCCAGGACAGTCTTAGCAATCAGCCCCAGCATTTT.

This chain connects TRBV2 to TRBJ1-1, with D possibly matching TRBD1 (5 bases). V was shortened by 3 bases and J by 5 bases, with 10 bases between the two germline ends. Germline-derived CDR1 and CDR2 are SNHLY and FYNNEI. This CDR3 contains 13 residues. In nucleotides, the CDR3 is TGTGCCAGCAGTGAGAATTCAGGGACTGAAGCTTTCTTT. As protein: CASSENSGTEAFF.

The genes are TRBV5-4 and TRBJ2-1, with 12 bases that match TRBD2. The V and J ends lost 1 base and 7 bases, in that order; junction bases with no gene match: 3. Looked up from germline, CDR1 is SGHNT and CDR2 is YYREEE (reference sequence). The CDR3 runs 15 residues. The CDR3 nucleotides are TGTGCCAGCAGCTTGAGGACTAGCGGGACTAATGAGCAGTTCTTC. Amino acids: CASSLRTSGTNEQFF.

The chain employs TRBV5-1 and TRBJ1-4, with D tentatively TRBD1 (5 bases). V lost 2 bases and J 0 bases, leaving 14 bases between the germline ends. This CDR3 comprises 17 residues. The germline V gene encodes CDR1 SGHRS and CDR2 YFSETQ. CDR3 DNA: TGCGCCAGCAGCTTCCGGAGTTCGGGGGCAACTAATGAAAAACTGTTTTTT. Encoded protein: CASSFRSSGATNEKLFF.